The clone carrying this T cell receptor (beta chain) was recorded only once. Its matching antigen is unknown. Some clones are missing from TCRdb's copy, which holds only in-frame ones; the method was immunoSEQ multiplex PCR. The table lists approximately 35,000 clones, around 79% of them singletons. The data derive from a study of OX40 agonist ivuxolimab in advanced cancers. Study-level results: Relative to CD4+, CD8+ T cells held more expanded clones on average. The study found among the lowest clonal expansion in partial responders at 0.1-3.0 mg/kg.

Germline V gene sequence: CDR1 SGDLS, CDR2 YYNGEE. V shed 5 bases, J shed 0 bases, and the junction held 2 bases outside the gene matches. The CDR3 totals 14 residues. This receptor was identified in an adult with an advanced solid tumor such as melanoma, head and neck, liver or kidney cancer. The chain joins TRBV9 to TRBJ1-1, with TRBD1 matching over 9 bases. This material consisted of CD4+ or CD8+ T cells sorted from blood, taken in a trial of the OX40 agonist ivuxolimab. This CDR3 reads CASSGQGLNTEAFF. CDR3 bases: TGTGCCAGCAGTGGACAGGGGTTGAACACTGAAGCTTTCTTT.